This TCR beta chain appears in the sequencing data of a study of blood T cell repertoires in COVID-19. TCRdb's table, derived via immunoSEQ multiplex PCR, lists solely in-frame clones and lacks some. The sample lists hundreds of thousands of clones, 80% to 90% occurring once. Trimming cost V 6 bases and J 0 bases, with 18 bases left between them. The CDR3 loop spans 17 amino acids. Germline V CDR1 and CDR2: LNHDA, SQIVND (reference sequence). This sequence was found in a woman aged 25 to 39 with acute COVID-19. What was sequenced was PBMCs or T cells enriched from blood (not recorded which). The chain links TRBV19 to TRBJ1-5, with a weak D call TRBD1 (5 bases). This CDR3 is CASSPDKGTYSNQPQHF. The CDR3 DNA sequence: TGTGCCAGTAGCCCGGACAAGGGGACTTATAGCAATCAGCCCCAGCATTTT.